The 27 T cell receptor beta chains below all came from one sample that was sequenced in a study of blood T cell repertoires in COVID-19. Sequencing used immunoSEQ multiplex PCR; TCRdb keeps in-frame clones, though not all of them. The sample has 34,000 or so clones; 87% are singletons. The sequencing input was peripheral blood. The receptors derive from a man over 45 with active or convalescent COVID-19.

This chain links TRBV6-5 with TRBJ2-5; 7 bases are a match to TRBD2. The trim removed 4 bases at V and 5 bases at J, leaving 7 bases unmatched. This CDR3 region has 14 residues. The germline V gene encodes CDR1 MNHEY and CDR2 SVGAGI. CDR3 protein: CASSLGGRGETQYF. The CDR3 nucleotides read TGTGCCAGCAGTTTGGGCGGGAGAGGTGAGACCCAGTACTTC.

CDR3: CASSARDTTRDRNTGELFF. The CDR3 coding sequence is TGTGCCAGCAGCGCCCGAGATACAACCCGGGACAGAAACACCGGGGAGCTGTTTTTT. This chain uses TRBV9 with TRBJ2-2; 7 positions agree with TRBD1. CDR3 length equals 19 residues. The V segment lost 3 bases and the J segment 2 bases; nucleotides outside the gene matches: 16. Germline lookup yields CDR1 SGDLS and CDR2 YYNGEE.

This clone has just a few counts. V is TRBV7-9 and J is TRBJ2-3; possibly TRBD1 for D (6 bases). Per germline, CDR1 SEHNR and CDR2 FQNEAQ (reference sequence). V was cut by 3 bases and J by 6 bases, with 16 bases left in between. This CDR3 contains 15 residues. CDR3 loop: CASSFIQGLRDTQYF. The CDR3 bases are TGTGCCAGCAGCTTCATACAGGGATTGAGGGATACGCAGTATTTT.

This clone showed up just a few times. This chain connects TRBV11-2 to TRBJ2-5, with a possible D match to TRBD1 (6 bases). CDR3 size: 15 residues. Trimming pared 5 bases from V and 2 bases from J, leaving 15 bases between. The V gene's germline CDR1 is SGHAT and CDR2 FQNNGV. DNA for the CDR3: TGTGCCAGCAGCCACCCTCTGGGGGCACAAGAGACCCAGTACTTC. Translated, it gives CASSHPLGAQETQYF.

This sequence joins TRBV20-1 and TRBJ2-3; TRBD1 matches at 9 bases. The germline gives CDR1 DFQATT, CDR2 SNEGSKA (reference sequence). The CDR3 has 14 residues. With 3 bases clipped from V and 4 bases from J, the junction kept 5 bases outside the gene matches. CDR3 amino acids: CSASWDRAADTQYF. The CDR3 nucleotides read TGCAGTGCTAGTTGGGACAGGGCCGCAGATACGCAGTATTTT.

The chain combines TRBV7-3 with TRBJ2-3; 7 bases line up with TRBD2. CDR3 length: 15 residues. Germline assignment: CDR1 SGHTA and CDR2 FQGTGA. V shed 5 bases and J 2 bases; nucleotides not matched to a gene: 7. CDR3 loop: CASSGLAEATDTQYF. For the CDR3, the DNA is TGTGCCAGCAGCGGGCTAGCGGAGGCCACAGATACGCAGTATTTT.

V gene TRBV29-1 combines with J gene TRBJ2-3, with TRBD2 identical over 9 bases. CDR3 length: 13 residues. Germline V gene data show CDR1 as SQVTM and CDR2 as ANQGSEA. V gave up 3 bases and J gave up 6 bases; unmatched junction bases: 4. This chain's CDR3 is CSVDSGRKDTQYF. The CDR3 region has the DNA TGCAGCGTTGATAGCGGGAGAAAGGATACGCAGTATTTT.

In this sample, this clone is medium-sized (0.01 to 0.1%). The chain combines TRBV7-9 with TRBJ1-2; 8 bases fit TRBD1. Germline V gives CDR1 SEHNR, CDR2 FQNEAQ (reference sequence). This CDR3 spans 16 amino acids. V gave up 6 bases and J gave up 1 base; unmatched junction bases: 10. CDR3 nucleotide sequence: TGTGCCAGCAGACAAGGACAGGGAGGGATTAACTATGGCTACACCTTC. This sequence encodes CASRQGQGGINYGYTF.

This clone appeared a few times. The V gene is TRBV5-1, the J gene TRBJ2-7; D remains ambiguous. CDR3 length: 15 amino acids. Germline assignment: CDR1 SGHRS and CDR2 YFSETQ. V lost 2 bases to trimming and J lost 0 bases, with 12 bases between them. CDR3 in amino acids: CASSFAYPGSYEQYF. CDR3 coding DNA: TGCGCCAGCAGCTTCGCCTACCCGGGCTCCTACGAGCAGTACTTC.

The J gene is TRBJ1-2, the V gene TRBV4-3; D is uncertain. V lost 1 base, J lost 7 bases, and 13 bases lay in between. This CDR3 is built from 14 residues. Germline V lookup: CDR1 LGHNA, CDR2 YSLEER. The CDR3 DNA is TGCGCCAGCAGCCAAGTAACGGCGCCGGGTGGCTACACCTTC. This encodes CASSQVTAPGGYTF.

The chain is built from TRBV15 and TRBJ2-7; tentatively, D is TRBD2 (6 bases). The CDR3 length is 17 residues. V gave up 0 bases and J gave up 2 bases, with 17 bases separating them. Germline V CDR1 and CDR2: LNHNV, YYDKDF (reference sequence). In DNA form, the CDR3 reads TGTGCCACCAGCAGAGATCGATCCGGGAGCGTTCCCTACGAGCAGTACTTC. Its protein is CATSRDRSGSVPYEQYF.

This clone was recorded only once. The chain couples TRBV28 to TRBJ2-5; 8 positions agree with TRBD2. CDR1 and CDR2 (germline): MDHEN, SYDVKM. Trimming cost V 3 bases and J 4 bases; bases outside gene matches: 7. The CDR3 sequence is 15 residues long. CDR3 region: CASSFRSGKGETQYF. The CDR3 DNA reads as TGTGCCAGCAGTTTCCGTAGCGGGAAGGGAGAGACCCAGTACTTC.

The chain is built from TRBV27 and TRBJ1-2; D perhaps matches TRBD1 (6 bases). Germline loops: CDR1 MNHEY, CDR2 SMNVEV (reference sequence). Trimming pared 5 bases from V and 6 bases from J, leaving 16 bases between. The CDR3 contains 14 residues. In DNA, the CDR3 is TGTGCCAGCAGTATATACCCCCACAGGGATGGCTACACCTTC. This codes for CASSIYPHRDGYTF.

V is TRBV30 and J is TRBJ2-7, with 11 bases fitting TRBD1. The trim removed 3 bases at V and 2 bases at J, leaving 3 bases unmatched. There are 14 residues in the CDR3. Germline V gene lookup returns CDR1 GTSNPN and CDR2 SVGIG (reference sequence). CDR3 amino acids: CAWRGDRGAYEQYF. In nucleotides, the CDR3 is TGTGCCTGGAGAGGGGACAGGGGGGCCTACGAGCAGTACTTC.

This clone was counted once. V is TRBV7-9 and J is TRBJ2-5; D is undetermined. CDR3 length: 12 residues. Trimming removed 2 bases from V and 2 bases from J, with 3 bases in between. Looked up from germline, CDR1 is SEHNR and CDR2 is FQNEAQ (reference sequence). The CDR3 nucleotides are TGTGCCAGCAGCTTACCACAAGAGACCCAGTACTTC. It is translated as CASSLPQETQYF.

The genes are TRBV6-6 and TRBJ2-3; weak D call: TRBD2 (6 bases). The CDR3 has 13 amino acids. V was pared by 9 bases and J by 1 base, with 11 bases between. Germline V gives CDR1 MNHNY, CDR2 SVGAGI (reference sequence). The CDR3 protein is CASAGSGTDTQYF. The CDR3 bases are TGTGCCAGTGCGGGATCTGGCACAGATACGCAGTATTTT.

This chain connects TRBV5-1 to TRBJ1-2, with D possibly TRBD1 on 5 matching bases. Per germline, CDR1 SGHRS and CDR2 YFSETQ. The CDR3 runs to 15 residues. V was cut by 5 bases and J by 0 bases, with 14 bases left in between. The CDR3 is CASRPSGGTNYGYTF. The DNA for the CDR3 is TGCGCCAGCAGACCGAGCGGGGGTACTAACTATGGCTACACCTTC.

The count of this clone is one. The chain recombines TRBV5-6 with TRBJ2-7; 7 bases align to TRBD2. Germline CDR1 and CDR2: SGHDT and YYEEEE. The junction had 12 bases not matched to a gene; V was cut back by 1 base and J by 2 bases. The CDR3 has 17 residues. The CDR3 DNA sequence: TGTGCCAGCAGCTTGTTTAACGGCGGGAGTTTTACCTACGAGCAGTACTTC. Residues: CASSLFNGGSFTYEQYF.

This clone was detected once. The chain has TRBV28 and TRBJ2-1; tentatively, D is TRBD2 (6 bases). The germline gives CDR1 MDHEN, CDR2 SYDVKM. Trimming left V 3 bases short and J 5 bases short, with 14 bases between. The CDR3 runs to 15 residues. The CDR3 region is CASSFTGLSDNEQFF. Written as DNA, the CDR3 is TGTGCCAGCAGTTTCACAGGACTATCAGACAATGAGCAGTTCTTC.

The chain recombines TRBV11-3 with TRBJ2-5, with 8 positions matching TRBD2. With 2 bases clipped from V and 2 bases from J, the junction kept 4 bases outside the gene matches. Germline values: CDR1 SGHNT, CDR2 YENEEA. The CDR3 sequence is 15 residues long. Written as DNA, the CDR3 is TGTGCCAGCAGCTTAAGGCCTAGCGGGCAAGAGACCCAGTACTTC. Translation gives CASSLRPSGQETQYF.

The rearrangement links TRBV4-3 to TRBJ2-5, with TRBD1 matching 9 bases. Losses at the gene ends were 0 bases for V and 5 bases for J; bases not matched to a gene: 4. The CDR3 runs to 15 residues. CDR1 and CDR2 (germline): LGHNA, YSLEER. The CDR3 DNA is TGCGCCAGCAGCCAAGAAACAGGGGGCGGTGAGACCCAGTACTTC. Translation gives CASSQETGGGETQYF.

The V and J genes are TRBV7-2 and TRBJ2-1, with TRBD2 matching over 7 bases. V was clipped by 2 bases and J by 5 bases; unmatched bases: 6. There are 15 residues in the CDR3. CDR1 and CDR2 (germline): SGHTA, FQGNSA. The CDR3 sequence is CASSLQGGRDNEQFF. In DNA, the CDR3 is TGTGCCAGCAGCTTACAGGGTGGGAGGGACAATGAGCAGTTCTTC. The complete variable domain, with remaining parts taken from reference TRBV7-2 and TRBJ2-1, reads GAGVSQSPSNKVTEKGKDVELRCDPISGHTALYWYRQSLGQGLEFLIYFQGNSAPDKSGLPSDRFSAERTGGSVSTLTIQRTQQEDSAVYLCASSLQGGRDNEQFFGPGTRLTVL.

The chain employs TRBV24-1 and TRBJ2-1; 8 bases are a match to TRBD1. From germline, CDR1 is KGHDR and CDR2 SFDVKD. The CDR3 length is 16 residues. V dropped 4 bases and J dropped 5; count of bases not matched to a gene: 9. The chain's CDR3 is CATSDPGQGDNNEQFF. In DNA, the CDR3 is TGTGCCACCAGTGACCCCGGACAGGGCGATAACAATGAGCAGTTCTTC.

The V gene is TRBV29-1, the J gene TRBJ1-5; unclear D gene. Per the germline V gene, CDR1 is SQVTM and CDR2 is ANQGSEA. This CDR3 contains 12 residues. V was trimmed by 7 bases and J by 3 bases, leaving 10 bases between them. CDR3 sequence (DNA): TGCAGCGCTCGGGAGCCCAATCAGCCCCAGCATTTT. Its translation: CSAREPNQPQHF. Together with reference TRBV29-1 and TRBJ1-5, the CDR3 gives the full variable domain: SAVISQKPSRDICQRGTSLTIQCQVDSQVTMMFWYRQQPGQSLTLIATANQGSEATYESGFVIDKFPISRPNLTFSTLTVSNMSPEDSSIYLCSAREPNQPQHFGDGTRLSIL.

The chain recombines TRBV10-3 with TRBJ2-3, with 12 bases identical to TRBD2. Germline CDR1 and CDR2: ENHRY and SYGVKD. The CDR3 spans 18 residues. The trim removed 10 bases at V and 0 bases at J, leaving 14 bases unmatched. The CDR3 reads CANSRGSGTSGSTDTQYF. The CDR3, as DNA: TGTGCCAACAGCCGGGGGTCCGGGACTAGCGGGAGCACAGATACGCAGTATTTT.

This clone was counted only a few times. The chain has TRBV7-3 and TRBJ2-6, with D perhaps TRBD1 (6 bases). V dropped 3 bases and J dropped 3 bases, with 9 bases sitting between them. The CDR3 has 15 amino acids. CDR1 and CDR2 (germline): SGHTA, FQGTGA. CDR3 in DNA: TGTGCCAGCAGCTTTACAGGGAGTGGGGCCAACGTCCTGACTTTC. It translates to CASSFTGSGANVLTF.

The chain couples TRBV4-1 to TRBJ1-2, with TRBD1 as a possible D gene (6 bases). V lost 1 base to trimming and J lost 2 bases, with 11 bases between them. CDR3 length: 15 residues. Germline assignment: CDR1 MGHRA and CDR2 YSYEKL. Here the CDR3 reads CASSQVIQGNYGYTF. The CDR3 nucleotides read TGCGCCAGCAGCCAAGTAATTCAGGGGAACTATGGCTACACCTTC.